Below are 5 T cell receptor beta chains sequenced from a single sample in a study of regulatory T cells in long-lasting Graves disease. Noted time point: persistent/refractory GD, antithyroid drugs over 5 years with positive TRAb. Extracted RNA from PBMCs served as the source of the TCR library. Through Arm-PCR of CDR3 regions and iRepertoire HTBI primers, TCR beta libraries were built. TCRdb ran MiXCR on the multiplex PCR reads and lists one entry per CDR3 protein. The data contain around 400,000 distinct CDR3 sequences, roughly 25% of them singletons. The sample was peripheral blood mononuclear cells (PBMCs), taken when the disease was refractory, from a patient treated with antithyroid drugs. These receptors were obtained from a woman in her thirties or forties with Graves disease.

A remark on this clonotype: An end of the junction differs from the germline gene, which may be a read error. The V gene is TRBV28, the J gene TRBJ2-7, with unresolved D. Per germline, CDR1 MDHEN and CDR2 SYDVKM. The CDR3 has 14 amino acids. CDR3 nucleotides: TGCGCCAGCAGCCCCAAAGGATCTCTCTACGAGCAGTACTTC. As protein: CASSPKGSLYEQYF.

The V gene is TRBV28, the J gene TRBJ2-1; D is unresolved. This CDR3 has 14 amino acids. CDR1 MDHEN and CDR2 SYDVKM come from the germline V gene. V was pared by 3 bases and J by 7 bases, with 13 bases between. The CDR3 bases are TGTGCCAGCAGTTTGCGGCGACGCTGGAATGAGCAGTTCTTC. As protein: CASSLRRRWNEQFF.

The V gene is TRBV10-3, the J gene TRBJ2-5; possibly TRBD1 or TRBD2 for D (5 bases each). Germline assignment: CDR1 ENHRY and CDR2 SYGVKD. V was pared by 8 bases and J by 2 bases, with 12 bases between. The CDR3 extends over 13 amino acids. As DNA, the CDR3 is TGTGCCATCGGGAGAGACAGTCAAGAGACCCAGTACTTC. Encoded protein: CAIGRDSQETQYF.

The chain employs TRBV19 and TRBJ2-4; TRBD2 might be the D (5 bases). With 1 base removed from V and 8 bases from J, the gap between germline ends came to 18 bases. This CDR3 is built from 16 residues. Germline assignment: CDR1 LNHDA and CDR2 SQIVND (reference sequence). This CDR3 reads CASSIGGEKFFDIQYF. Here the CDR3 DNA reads TGTGCCAGTAGTATAGGTGGGGAGAAGTTTTTTGACATTCAGTACTTC.

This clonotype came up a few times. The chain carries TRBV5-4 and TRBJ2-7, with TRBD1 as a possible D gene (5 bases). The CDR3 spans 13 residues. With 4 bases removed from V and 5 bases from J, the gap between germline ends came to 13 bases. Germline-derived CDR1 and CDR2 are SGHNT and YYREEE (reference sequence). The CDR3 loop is CASSPTGRHEQYF. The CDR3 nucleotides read TGTGCCAGCAGCCCCACAGGTCGCCACGAGCAGTACTTC. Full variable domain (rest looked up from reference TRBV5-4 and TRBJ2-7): ETGVTQSPTHLIKTRGQQVTLRCSSQSGHNTVSWYQQALGQGPQFIFQYYREEENGRGNFPPRFSGLQFPNYSSELNVNALELDDSALYLCASSPTGRHEQYFGPGTRLTVT.